This T cell receptor beta chain appears in the sequencing data of a study of CD8 T cells in Susac syndrome. This clonotype was counted a single time. An amount of RNA that ranged from roughly 0.45 to 1 ug was reverse transcribed with random hexamers. TCRdb passed the immunoSEQ multiplex PCR reads through MiXCR, listing each CDR3 protein once. The data hold some 170,000 distinct CDR3 sequences, with about 95% observed a single time. Per the germline V gene, CDR1 is KGHSH and CDR2 is LQKENI. The V end was cut by 3 bases, the J end by 0 bases, with 14 bases between. The CDR3 consists of 16 residues. The sample was CD4+ T cells from PBMCs. The chain employs TRBV18 and TRBJ1-2, with D unclear. This sequence originates from a human donor with Susac syndrome. The CDR3 loop is CASSPFSETSNYGYTF. The CDR3 DNA reads as TGTGCCAGCTCACCCTTCTCCGAGACTTCTAACTATGGCTACACCTTC.